The clone carrying this T cell receptor (beta chain) was detected a few times. The antigen remains undetermined. This entry is derived from a study of siplizumab effects on memory and regulatory T cells. V trimming: 2 bases; J trimming: 5 bases; junction bases outside the gene matches: 2. Germline CDR1 and CDR2: SGHNT and YYREEE (reference sequence). CDR3 length: 13 residues. Findings and limits, study-wide: Assignment to unstimulated subsets succeeded for only a minor fraction of the alloreactive clones.

Generated by immunoSEQ multiplex PCR, the TCRdb table keeps only in-frame clones and is missing some. The table records 90,000 to 110,000 clones, approximately 90% of them present only once. The sequenced sample was Tregs sorted from blood. The V call is TRBV5-4, the J call TRBJ2-5; 8 bases are a match to TRBD2. This receptor was identified in a human donor in good health. CDR3 nucleotide sequence: TGTGCCAGCAGCTTACGGGAGGGGGAGACCCAGTACTTC. It is translated as CASSLREGETQYF.